A selection of T cell receptor beta chains follows, all from one sample in a study of blood T cells in healthy people across ages. TCRdb fed the 5' RACE reads into MiXCR, producing one record per CDR3 protein. The data contain some 930,000 distinct CDR3 sequences, 25% to 30% of them singletons. This same sample was also taken into another study, of T cells of mothers and their children.

Sequencing was done on a sample of blood. These TCRs come from a woman in her thirties or forties in good health. Each CDR3 is given with its conserved first and last residue. The D gene is left open where the match is weak. For some rows the clone size is stated as once, few or many, or as a class when expanded; others skip it.

j_gene | d_gene | v_gene | abundance | CDR3aa
TRBJ2-7 | TRBD1 | TRBV29-1 | many | CSVETGEFYEQYF
TRBJ2-5 | TRBD2 | TRBV20-1 | few | CSARAGTSGGEGETQYF
TRBJ1-2 | NA | TRBV7-2 | NA | CASSLGGAGAAYGYTF
TRBJ2-1 | TRBD2 | TRBV20-1 | many | CSASLVSSGGGSEQFF
TRBJ2-7 | NA | TRBV12-3/TRBV12-4 | many | CASSLYGSSYEQYF
TRBJ2-4 | NA | TRBV7-8 | many | CASSPRVGGDKNIQYF
NA | NA | TRBV2 | NA | CASGHPGQEEETQYF
TRBJ1-1 | TRBD1 | TRBV4-1 | many | CASSHLGGRGTTEAFF
TRBJ2-5 | NA | TRBV4-1 | few | CASSQASEGETQYF
TRBJ2-1 | TRBD1 | TRBV12-3/TRBV12-4 | NA | CASSSPRDRGNEQFF
TRBJ2-1 | NA | TRBV6-6 | few | CASSYHVTYNEQFF
TRBJ1-2 | NA | TRBV6-4 | many | CASKPGHTMATPSVRGAFGYGYTF
TRBJ2-5 | TRBD2 | TRBV5-1 | NA | CAGSLASGSQETQYF
TRBJ2-7 | TRBD1 | TRBV6-1 | NA | CASIQDRAGSYEQYF
TRBJ2-5 | TRBD1 | TRBV5-1 | NA | CASSLEGQGAGETQYF
TRBJ1-1 | TRBD1 | TRBV25-1 | once | CASRGQGQNTEAFF
TRBJ2-5 | NA | TRBV27 | NA | CASSPRGPPESQETQYF
TRBJ1-1 | NA | TRBV7-4 | NA | CASSHKGTFNTEAFF
TRBJ2-1 | TRBD1 | TRBV4-2 | many | CASSQVGTGAGNEQFF
TRBJ2-7 | TRBD1 | TRBV20-1 | NA | CSAGTGVSYEQYF
TRBJ1-5 | NA | TRBV7-2 | NA | CASSLEFDTDLNQPQHF
TRBJ2-7 | NA | TRBV28 | NA | CATDHSTYEQYF
TRBJ2-7 | NA | TRBV25-1 | NA | CASSDTDKAGFYERYF
TRBJ2-5 | NA | TRBV16 | few | CASSQARGTQYF
TRBJ1-1 | NA | TRBV28 | NA | CASSLDVGLQAFF
TRBJ1-1 | NA | TRBV4-3 | NA | CASSQGVWENTEAFF
TRBJ1-1 | NA | TRBV5-5 | NA | CASSRGSPEGNTEAFF
TRBJ2-1 | TRBD2 | TRBV2 | once | CASSSQRGGLHEQFF
TRBJ2-1 | NA | TRBV7-2 | NA | CASARKGLLRQFF
TRBJ2-7 | NA | TRBV7-2 | many | CASSLAGGPEGEQYF
TRBJ2-7 | NA | TRBV28 | NA | CASSLRGRTEISYEQYF
TRBJ2-3 | NA | TRBV9 | many | CASSVVSSADTQYF
TRBJ2-1 | TRBD1 | TRBV7-9 | few | CASQSGTGHHEQFF
TRBJ1-2 | NA | TRBV4-1 | many | CASSQDIETAYGYTF
TRBJ2-7 | NA | TRBV29-1 | NA | CSVEEGDIWRLYNEQYF
TRBJ1-6 | TRBD1 | TRBV28 | NA | CASSKADRGSVPLHF
TRBJ1-1 | NA | TRBV3-1 | few | CASSRLEGGSTEAFF
TRBJ2-7 | NA | TRBV3-1 | NA | CASSQDTAVLAYEQYF
TRBJ1-1 | NA | TRBV28 | few | CASSWRGLNTEAFF
TRBJ2-7 | NA | TRBV7-2 | few | CASSLDELYEQYF
TRBJ2-2 | TRBD1 | TRBV12-3/TRBV12-4 | few | CASSRTWTGTSGELFF
TRBJ2-3 | NA | TRBV5-1 | NA | CASSLVGDGITDTQYF
TRBJ1-2 | TRBD1 | TRBV4-2 | NA | CASSLQGTELYGYTF
TRBJ2-1 | NA | TRBV5-1 | many | CASSLEGGDEQFF
TRBJ1-5 | NA | TRBV20-1 | few | CSAIDWGQMNQPQHF
TRBJ1-1 | NA | TRBV25-1 | NA | CASSEGLGTEAFF
TRBJ1-2 | TRBD1 | TRBV28 | NA | CASSLFRTGGDYGYTF
TRBJ1-5 | NA | TRBV2 | NA | CASSGLTDSNQPQHF
TRBJ2-5 | NA | TRBV21-1 | NA | CASSKALGLEYQETQYF
TRBJ1-6 | TRBD1 | TRBV7-9 | few | CASSNAGGLNSPLHF
TRBJ2-7 | NA | TRBV7-2 | NA | CASSWEYSDSYEQYF
TRBJ2-7 | TRBD1 | TRBV4-3 | few | CASSHGTGSVEQYF
TRBJ2-5 | TRBD2 | TRBV10-3 | many | CAISDLAIAGKTQYF
TRBJ2-1 | TRBD2 | TRBV2 | NA | CASTYRNLAGFPSYNEQFF